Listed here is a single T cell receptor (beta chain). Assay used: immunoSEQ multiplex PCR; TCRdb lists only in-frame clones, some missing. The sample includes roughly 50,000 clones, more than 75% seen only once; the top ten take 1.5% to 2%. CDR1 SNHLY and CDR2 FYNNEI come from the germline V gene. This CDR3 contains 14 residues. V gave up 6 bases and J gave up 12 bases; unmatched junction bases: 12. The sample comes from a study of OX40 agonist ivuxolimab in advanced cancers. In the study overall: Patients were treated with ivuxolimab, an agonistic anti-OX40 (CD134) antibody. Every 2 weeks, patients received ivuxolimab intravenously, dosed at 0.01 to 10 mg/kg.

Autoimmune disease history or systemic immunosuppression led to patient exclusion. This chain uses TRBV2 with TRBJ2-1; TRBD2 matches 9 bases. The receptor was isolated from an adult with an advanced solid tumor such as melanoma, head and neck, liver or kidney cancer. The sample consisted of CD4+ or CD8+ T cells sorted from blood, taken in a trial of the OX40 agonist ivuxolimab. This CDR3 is CASRAAGGASGQFF. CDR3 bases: TGTGCCAGCAGGGCAGCGGGGGGAGCCTCGGGGCAGTTCTTC.